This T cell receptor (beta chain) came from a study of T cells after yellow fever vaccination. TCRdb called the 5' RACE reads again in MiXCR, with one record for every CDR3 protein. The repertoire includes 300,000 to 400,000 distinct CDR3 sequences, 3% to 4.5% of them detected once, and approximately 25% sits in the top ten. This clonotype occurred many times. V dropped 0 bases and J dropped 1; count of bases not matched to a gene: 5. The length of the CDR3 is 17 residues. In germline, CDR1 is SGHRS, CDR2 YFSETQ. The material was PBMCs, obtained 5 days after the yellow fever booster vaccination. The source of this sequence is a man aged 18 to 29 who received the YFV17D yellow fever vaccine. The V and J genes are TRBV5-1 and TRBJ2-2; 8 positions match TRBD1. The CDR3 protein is CASSLATGAQNTGELFF. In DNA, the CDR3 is TGCGCCAGCAGCTTGGCGACAGGGGCTCAGAACACCGGGGAGCTGTTTTTT.